This entry describes one T cell receptor (beta chain). Its antigen is unidentified. This entry is derived from a study of cytomegalovirus exposure and HLA in healthy donors. Study background: Later analysis reported that the 95 to 150 validation repertoires shared the platform of the roughly 680 first-cohort repertoires. Study-level points and caveats: Altogether, some 170 TCR beta chains were recorded as cytomegalovirus-associated.

This CDR3 has 18 residues. Germline V CDR1 and CDR2: ENHRY, SYGVKD. V lost 0 bases and J 2 bases, leaving 17 bases between the germline ends. Data came from immunoSEQ multiplex PCR; TCRdb stores just in-frame clones and leaves some out. The table shows 100,000 to 150,000 clones, with approximately 88% occurring only once. The chain recombines TRBV10-3 with TRBJ1-5; possibly TRBD1 for D (6 bases). The source of this sequence is a woman between 18 and 30 years old in good health and CMV-seronegative. Material for sequencing was PBMCs. The CDR3 coding sequence is TGTGCCATCAGTGAGTCGAGGGCAGGGGCTTTTCGCAATCAGCCCCAGCATTTT. This translates into CAISESRAGAFRNQPQHF.